This T cell receptor beta chain was documented in a study of response to subunit inactivated influenza vaccine (dated by TCRdb to about 2018). A note on the overall study: Deep quantitative T cell receptor repertoire profiling was used in the study to track responses to a trivalent subunit inactivated influenza vaccine. What the work shows at the level of the full study, not this receptor alone: It was suggested by the authors that each seasonal influenza vaccination may recruit only a limited number of new T cells.

This clonotype was observed a handful of times. Its antigen is still unknown. Base qualities are not recorded, but no much larger clone differs from it by a single base. V drops 5 bases and J drops 2 bases, leaving 14 bases in between. The CDR3 sequence holds 15 residues, the cysteine and phenylalanine included. The DNA shown is the 45-base CDR3, in frame from base 1. The CDR1 and CDR2 encoded by the germline V gene (reference sequence) are SEHNR and FQNEAQ. Libraries came from RT-PCR. For sequencing, an Illumina HiSeq 2500 was employed. Using fastp trimming at Q25 and MiXCR clonotype assembly, TCRdb reanalyzed the public sequencing data and kept in-frame beta chains. Rows with one shared CDR3 protein collapse into an entry with the most common genes and DNA. This sample holds around 470,000 distinct CDR3 sequences; around 7.7% were observed only once. The top ten clonotypes cover about an eighth of the sample.

Sequencing was performed on PBMCs from blood, taken around 25 months after vaccination. The sequence joins TRBV7-9 to TRBJ2-3; matching of 5 bases hints at TRBD2 as the D gene. This TCR was recovered from a man in his fifties or sixties who received an inactivated influenza vaccine. Donor details come from another sample of the same person, matched by shared clones. The DNA sequence is TGTGCCAGCAGCCTTCGGAGCGGCTACACAGATACGCAGTATTTT. Translated, it reads CASSLRSGYTDTQYF.